The 20 T cell receptor beta chains below were found in one sample sequenced in a study of Graves' ophthalmopathy and Graves' hyperthyroidism. Amplification of the TCR beta CDR3 regions used RNA transcripts (as template). RT-PCR in the first round used HTBI primers; a second-round multiplex PCR followed. From the multiplex PCR reads, TCRdb called clonotypes with MiXCR, one entry per CDR3 protein. This repertoire shows approximately 210,000 distinct CDR3 sequences, 20% to 25% found once; its top ten account for about 46%. What was sequenced was peripheral blood. Every receptor here comes from a woman aged 45-65 years with Graves' ophthalmopathy.

This clonotype was picked up many times. This likely comes from a read error, as the CDR3 has no conserved phenylalanine or tryptophan at its end. This sequence joins TRBV6-5 and TRBJ2-7, with 10 bases fitting TRBD1. Trimming took 11 bases from V and 3 from J; bases not matched to a gene: 13. Germline V gene sequence: CDR1 MNHEY, CDR2 SVGAGI. The CDR3 is 15 amino acids. CDR3 nucleotides: TGTGCCTGCACCGGGACAGGGGAGGTCGGCTACGAGCAGTACTCC. This encodes CACTGTGEVGYEQYS.

This clonotype was seen more than once but under ten times. J is TRBJ2-7 and V is TRBV18; D is unclear. Looked up from germline, CDR1 is KGHSH and CDR2 is LQKENI. This CDR3 region has 12 residues. V was clipped by 4 bases and J by 7 bases, with 11 bases between them. The CDR3 DNA follows: TGTGCCAGCTCACTAACCCCGTGGGAGCAGTACTTC. Amino acids: CASSLTPWEQYF.

This clonotype was observed many times. This chain joins TRBV12-3 or TRBV12-4 and TRBJ2-5; TRBD2 matches 9 bases. V lost 5 bases, J lost 4 bases, and 14 bases stayed unmatched. The CDR3 extends over 17 amino acids. CDR3 region: CASSRKFAREGPETQYF. The CDR3 DNA sequence: TGTGCCAGCAGTCGCAAATTCGCGCGGGAGGGCCCAGAGACCCAGTACTTC.

This clonotype was seen many times. The gene calls are TRBV2 and TRBJ2-5, with D possibly being TRBD1 or TRBD2 (6 bases each). Trimming removed 0 bases at V and 5 bases at J, with 16 bases between. The germline V gene has CDR1 SNHLY and CDR2 FYNNEI. This CDR3 is 16 amino acids long. DNA for the CDR3: TGTGCCAGCAGTGAAGCTCGCAGGGGAGGTAGGGAGACCCAGTACTTC. This encodes CASSEARRGGRETQYF.

The gene calls are TRBV18 and TRBJ2-3; no clear D. This CDR3 is 14 amino acids long. The V gene lost 5 bases and the J gene lost 1 base, with 10 bases spanning the gap. Germline V CDR1 and CDR2: KGHSH, LQKENI. The CDR3, as DNA: TGTGCCAGCTCAGTCGACGGACGCACAGATACGCAGTATTTT. It yields the protein CASSVDGRTDTQYF. The full variable domain, in which reference TRBV18 and TRBJ2-3 provide the parts outside the CDR3, is NAGVMQNPRHLVRRRGQEARLRCSPMKGHSHVYWYRQLPEEGLKFMVYLQKENIIDESGMPKERFSAEFPKEGPSILRIQQVVRGDSAAYFCASSVDGRTDTQYFGPGTRLTVL.

On this clonotype itself: At one end the junction does not follow the germline gene, possibly because of a read error. J is TRBJ1-5 and V is TRBV2; 9 positions agree with TRBD1. This CDR3 contains 15 residues. Germline V gene lookup returns CDR1 SNHLY and CDR2 FYNNEI. The CDR3 DNA follows: TGTGCCAGCATAGGACAGGGGTATAGCAATCAGCCCCAGCACTTT. It specifies CASIGQGYSNQPQHF. The full variable domain, with the rest looked up from reference TRBV2 and TRBJ1-5, is EPEVTQTPSHQVTQMGQEVILRCVPISNHLYFYWYRQILGQKVEFLVSFYNNEISEKSEIFDDQFSVERPDGSNFTLKIRSTKLEDSAMYFCASIGQGYSNQPQHFGDGTRLSIL.

This clonotype was counted at least ten times. The rearrangement links TRBV12-3 or TRBV12-4 to TRBJ1-1; D remains unclear. This CDR3 is 13 amino acids long. Trimming left V 3 bases short and J 7 bases short, with 12 bases between. The CDR3 bases are TGTGCCAGCAGTTTCTTGGTTTATGGTGAAGCTTTCTTT. Encoded protein: CASSFLVYGEAFF.

The chain is built from TRBV12-3 or TRBV12-4 and TRBJ1-1; TRBD1 matches 7 bases. V trimming: 4 bases; J trimming: 7 bases; junction bases outside the gene matches: 6. The CDR3 loop spans 13 amino acids. The chain's CDR3 is CASSSRGQSEAFF. CDR3 coding DNA: TGTGCCAGCAGTTCAAGGGGGCAGAGTGAAGCTTTCTTT.

Ten or more counts support this clonotype. A much larger clone differs from this one at a single base, so this may be a read error. The rearrangement joins TRBV28 to TRBJ1-5, with D unclear. This CDR3 is built from 13 residues. Germline V CDR1 and CDR2: MDHEN, SYDVKM. CDR3 loop: CASSLTVNRPQHF. CDR3 nucleotides: TGTGCCAGCAGTTTGACGGTAAATCGGCCCCAGCATTTT.

This clonotype was seen at least ten times. V is TRBV29-1 and J is TRBJ1-1, with D possibly TRBD1 on 5 matching bases. Trimming shortened V by 4 bases and J by 4 bases, and 10 bases separated the two germline ends. Germline V CDR1 and CDR2: SQVTM, ANQGSEA. The CDR3 covers 12 residues. In nucleotides, the CDR3 is TGCAGCGTTGTCCAGGGATCCACTGAAGCTTTCTTT. This codes for CSVVQGSTEAFF.

This clonotype has ten or more counts. V is TRBV6-5 and J is TRBJ2-2, with no clear D. The CDR3 sequence is 14 residues long. The V end lost 4 bases, the J end lost 5 bases, and 11 bases lay between the germline ends. Germline CDR1 and CDR2: MNHEY and SVGAGI. The CDR3 nucleotides are TGTGCCAGCAGTTTCGGACCAAAGACCGGGGAGCTGTTTTTT. It is translated as CASSFGPKTGELFF.

J is TRBJ2-5 and V is TRBV4-1, with D perhaps TRBD2 (5 bases). V gave up 4 bases and J gave up 0 bases, with 15 bases separating them. Germline values: CDR1 MGHRA, CDR2 YSYEKL. There are 16 residues in the CDR3. In DNA, the CDR3 is TGCGCCAGCAGCCTGGACGGGTCGGGGTACCAAGAGACCCAGTACTTC. This encodes CASSLDGSGYQETQYF.

Many counts were recorded for this clonotype. V usage is TRBV7-8 and J usage is TRBJ1-5; D not certain. Germline CDR1 SGHVS, CDR2 FQNEAQ. The CDR3 runs to 12 residues. Trimming stripped 5 bases from V and 4 bases from J, with 6 bases between. The CDR3 DNA reads TGTGCCAGCAGCGGCAATAATCAGCCCCAGCATTTT. Protein product: CASSGNNQPQHF.

In this sample, this clonotype turned up many times. The chain uses TRBV6-1 and TRBJ1-1; unclear D gene. The CDR3 length is 12 residues. The V end lost 6 bases, the J end lost 4 bases, and 9 bases lay between the germline ends. Germline V CDR1 and CDR2: MNHNS, SASEGT. The CDR3 DNA reads TGTGCCAGCAGCAAGATGGGCACTGAAGCTTTCTTT. Translating it yields CASSKMGTEAFF.

This clonotype was detected ten times or more. The J gene is TRBJ1-2, the V gene TRBV7-2; no clear D gene. Trimming removed 1 base at V and 8 bases at J, with 11 bases between. The CDR3 length is 13 residues. Germline values: CDR1 SGHTA, CDR2 FQGNSA. In DNA form, the CDR3 reads TGTGCCAGCAGCTTAGGGAGTTGGGAGGGCTACACCTTC. It encodes CASSLGSWEGYTF.

This clonotype was seen many times. This chain joins TRBV6-2 or TRBV6-3 and TRBJ1-2; 10 positions match TRBD1. Germline trimming cut 3 bases from V and 8 bases from J; bases unmatched to any gene: 6. Germline CDR1 and CDR2: MNHEY and SVGEGT. CDR3 length equals 14 residues. The CDR3 DNA reads as TGTGCCAGCAGTTATCTCGGACAGGGGGAAGGCTACACCTTC. Protein product: CASSYLGQGEGYTF.

This clonotype was seen at least ten times. The chain is built from TRBV18 and TRBJ1-6, with 7 bases aligning to TRBD1. J lost 6 bases, V lost 6 bases, and 5 bases had no gene match. Looked up from germline, CDR1 is KGHSH and CDR2 is LQKENI. The CDR3 has 14 amino acids. DNA for the CDR3: TGTGCCAGCTCCCCGGGACAGCCTAATTCACCCCTCCACTTT. It codes for CASSPGQPNSPLHF.

Ten or more counts support this clonotype. The chain employs TRBV20-1 and TRBJ2-5; possible D gene TRBD2, 6 bases. This CDR3 has 13 residues. Looked up from germline, CDR1 is DFQATT and CDR2 is SNEGSKA (reference sequence). Trimming shortened V by 3 bases and J by 5 bases, and 13 bases separated the two germline ends. Written as DNA, the CDR3 is TGCAGTGCTAGGGCAGCGGGTCTGGAGACCCAGTACTTC. The encoded protein is CSARAAGLETQYF.

This clonotype appeared many times. The V and J genes are TRBV24-1 and TRBJ2-6, with D possibly TRBD1 on 6 matching bases. Looked up from germline, CDR1 is KGHDR and CDR2 is SFDVKD. V was clipped by 4 bases and J by 10 bases, with 13 bases between them. CDR3 length equals 14 residues. As DNA, the CDR3 is TGTGCCACCAGTGACAGATTTACAGGGAACGTCCTGACTTTC. This encodes CATSDRFTGNVLTF.

This clonotype was seen at least ten times. This chain uses TRBV20-1 with TRBJ2-7; TRBD2 aligns across 11 bases. The germline gives CDR1 DFQATT, CDR2 SNEGSKA (reference sequence). This CDR3 spans 15 amino acids. V lost 3 bases and J lost 1; bases outside the gene matches: 5. Here the CDR3 reads CSARASGRKSYEQYF. CDR3 sequence (DNA): TGCAGTGCTAGGGCTAGCGGGAGGAAGTCCTACGAGCAGTACTTC.